What follows are 10 T cell receptor beta chains derived from one specimen sequenced in a study of T cell clones after liver transplantation. Sequencing was performed with immunoSEQ multiplex PCR; in TCRdb, only in-frame clones are kept and a portion is missing. The sample lists around 60,000 clones; around 75% were seen once. The sequenced sample was CD4+ T cells from blood, obtained before liver transplant. All receptors come from a human donor who received a liver transplant.

This sequence joins TRBV6-1 and TRBJ1-1, with D unresolved. Trimming took 6 bases from V and 7 from J, leaving 6 bases between them. The CDR3 has 10 amino acids. From germline, CDR1 is MNHNS and CDR2 SASEGT. The CDR3 DNA is TGTGCCAGCAGGGAATATGAAGCTTTCTTT. Its protein is CASREYEAFF.

The CDR3 region is CASSLNPRFGEGSTEAFF. The CDR3 coding sequence is TGTGCCAGCAGCTTAAATCCACGGTTCGGCGAAGGGAGCACTGAAGCTTTCTTT. The rearrangement links TRBV7-9 to TRBJ1-1; no clear D gene. CDR3 length: 18 residues. Trimming shortened V by 2 bases and J by 4 bases, and 23 bases separated the two germline ends. The germline gives CDR1 SEHNR, CDR2 FQNEAQ (reference sequence).

The gene calls are TRBV19 and TRBJ2-2, with 8 bases fitting TRBD2. Germline V gene sequence: CDR1 LNHDA, CDR2 SQIVND (reference sequence). This CDR3 has 15 amino acids. The J segment lost 7 bases and the V segment lost 4 bases, leaving 8 bases of the junction unmatched. DNA of the CDR3: TGTGCCAGTAGTACTCCCGGACTAGCTATCGGGGAGCTGTTTTTT. Translation gives CASSTPGLAIGELFF.

The chain couples TRBV5-8 to TRBJ2-1; D is perhaps TRBD1 (5 bases). Looked up from germline, CDR1 is SGHTS and CDR2 is YDEGEE. The CDR3 loop spans 15 amino acids. The ends were cut back, 0 bases at V and 4 bases at J, with 11 bases in the middle. The CDR3 DNA is TGTGCCAGCAGCTTGGCCTCAGGGTCGTACAATGAGCAGTTCTTC. It translates to CASSLASGSYNEQFF.

The J gene is TRBJ1-2, the V gene TRBV5-1; no reliable D call. In germline, CDR1 is SGHRS, CDR2 YFSETQ. The V end was cut by 3 bases, the J end by 2 bases, with 20 bases between. The CDR3 has 17 residues. CDR3 loop: CASSSRVRRPGNYGYTF. The CDR3, as DNA: TGCGCCAGCAGCTCCCGGGTCCGACGACCGGGAAACTATGGCTACACCTTC.

The chain uses TRBV4-1 and TRBJ1-2, with TRBD1 matching over 12 bases. The junction had 22 bases not matched to a gene; V was cut back by 3 bases and J by 8 bases. The V gene's germline CDR1 is MGHRA and CDR2 YSYEKL. This CDR3 has 20 residues. For the CDR3, the DNA is TGCGCCAGCAGCCACCAATTCCACCCCGGGACAGGGGGCGCATCAGAGGGCTACACCTTC. Encoded protein: CASSHQFHPGTGGASEGYTF.

The chain links TRBV29-1 to TRBJ1-3; D perhaps matches TRBD1 (5 bases). CDR3 length: 14 residues. V dropped 0 bases and J dropped 0 bases, with 6 bases sitting between them. Germline-derived CDR1 and CDR2 are SQVTM and ANQGSEA. The CDR3 loop reads CSVEEQASGNTIYF. In nucleotides, the CDR3 is TGCAGCGTTGAAGAACAGGCCTCTGGAAACACCATATATTTT.

The chain employs TRBV9 and TRBJ1-4; no definite D call. V shed 0 bases and J shed 8 bases, with 11 bases lying between them. This CDR3 spans 14 amino acids. The germline V gene has CDR1 SGDLS and CDR2 YYNGEE. For the CDR3, the DNA is TGTGCCAGCAGCGTAGGAGCTAGCGGAGAAAAACTGTTTTTT. This gives the protein CASSVGASGEKLFF.

The genes are TRBV6-4 and TRBJ1-1; D might be TRBD1 (5 bases). Between the trimmed V and J ends, which lost 4 bases and 2 bases, there was a span of 11 bases. This CDR3 has 14 amino acids. The V gene's germline CDR1 is MRHNA and CDR2 SNTAGT. The CDR3 is CASSAGTYNTEAFF. The CDR3 DNA sequence: TGTGCCAGCAGTGCCGGGACTTACAACACTGAAGCTTTCTTT.

The chain recombines TRBV6-1 with TRBJ2-1, with 12 bases identical to TRBD2. Trimming cost V 3 bases and J 5 bases; bases outside gene matches: 5. The CDR3 covers 16 residues. Germline V CDR1 and CDR2: MNHNS, SASEGT. CDR3 residues: CASSDLGLAGHNEQFF. The CDR3 coding sequence is TGTGCCAGCAGTGACCTCGGACTAGCGGGGCACAATGAGCAGTTCTTC.